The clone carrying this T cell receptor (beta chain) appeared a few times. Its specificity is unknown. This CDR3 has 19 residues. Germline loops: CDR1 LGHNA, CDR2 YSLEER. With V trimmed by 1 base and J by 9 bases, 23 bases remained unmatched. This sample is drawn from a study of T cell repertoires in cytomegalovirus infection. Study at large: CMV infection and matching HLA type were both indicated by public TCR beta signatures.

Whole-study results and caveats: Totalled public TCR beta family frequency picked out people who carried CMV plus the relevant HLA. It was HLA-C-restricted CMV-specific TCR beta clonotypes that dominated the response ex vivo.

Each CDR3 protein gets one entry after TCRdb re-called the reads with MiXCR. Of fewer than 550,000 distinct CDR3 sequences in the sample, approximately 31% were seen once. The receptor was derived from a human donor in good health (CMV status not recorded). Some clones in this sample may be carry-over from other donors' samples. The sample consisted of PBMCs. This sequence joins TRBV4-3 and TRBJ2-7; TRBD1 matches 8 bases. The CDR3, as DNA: TGCGCCAGCAGCCAAGGGGAGGTCAGGGGGCGAGAGGGCTACTCGACGCAGTACTTC. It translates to CASSQGEVRGREGYSTQYF.